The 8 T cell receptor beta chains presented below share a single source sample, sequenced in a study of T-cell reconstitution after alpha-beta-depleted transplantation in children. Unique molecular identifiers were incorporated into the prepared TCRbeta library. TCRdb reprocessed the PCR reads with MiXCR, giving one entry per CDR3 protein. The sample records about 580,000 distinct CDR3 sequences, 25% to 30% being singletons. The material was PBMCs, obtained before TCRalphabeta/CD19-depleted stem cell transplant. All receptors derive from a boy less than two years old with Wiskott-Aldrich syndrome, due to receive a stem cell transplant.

This CDR3 is CSVGPRQGSYEQYF. CDR3 nucleotides: TGCAGCGTTGGCCCTCGACAGGGCTCCTACGAGCAGTACTTC. The chain has TRBV29-1 and TRBJ2-7; 7 bases match TRBD1. V gave up 4 bases and J gave up 0 bases; unmatched junction bases: 6. The CDR3 runs 14 residues. Germline loops: CDR1 SQVTM, CDR2 ANQGSEA.

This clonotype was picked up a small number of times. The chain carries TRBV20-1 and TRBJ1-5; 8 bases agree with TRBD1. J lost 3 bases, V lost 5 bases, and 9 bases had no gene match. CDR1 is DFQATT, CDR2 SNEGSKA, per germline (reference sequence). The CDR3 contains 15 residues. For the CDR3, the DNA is TGCAGTGCTCAACCAGACAGGGGTTCCAATCAGCCCCAGCATTTT. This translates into CSAQPDRGSNQPQHF.

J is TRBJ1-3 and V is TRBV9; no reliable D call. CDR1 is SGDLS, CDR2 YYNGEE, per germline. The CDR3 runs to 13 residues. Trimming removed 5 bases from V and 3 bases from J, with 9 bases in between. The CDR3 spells CASSASDGNTIYF. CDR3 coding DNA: TGTGCCAGCAGTGCTTCAGATGGAAACACCATATATTTT.

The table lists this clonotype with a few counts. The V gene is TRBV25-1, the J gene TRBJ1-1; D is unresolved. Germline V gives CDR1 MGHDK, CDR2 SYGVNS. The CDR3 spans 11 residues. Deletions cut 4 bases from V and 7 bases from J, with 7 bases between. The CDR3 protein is CASSVRSEAFF. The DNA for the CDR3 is TGTGCCAGCAGTGTCCGGAGTGAAGCTTTCTTT. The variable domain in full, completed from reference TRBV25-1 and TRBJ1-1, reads EADIYQTPRYLVIGTGKKITLECSQTMGHDKMYWYQQDPGMELHLIHYSYGVNSTEKGDLSSESTVSRIRTEHFPLTLESARPSHTSQYLCASSVRSEAFFGQGTRLTVV.

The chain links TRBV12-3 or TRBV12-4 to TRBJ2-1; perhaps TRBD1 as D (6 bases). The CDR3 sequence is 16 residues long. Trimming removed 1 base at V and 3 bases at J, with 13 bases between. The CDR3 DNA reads TGTGCCAGCAGTTTAGGAGGGGGTAGGCTCTACAATGAGCAGTTCTTC. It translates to CASSLGGGRLYNEQFF.

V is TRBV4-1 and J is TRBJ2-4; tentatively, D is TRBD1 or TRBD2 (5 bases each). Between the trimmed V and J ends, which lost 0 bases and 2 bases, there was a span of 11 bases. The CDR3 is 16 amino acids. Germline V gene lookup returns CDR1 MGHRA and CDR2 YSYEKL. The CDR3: CASSQEGVGPKNIQYF. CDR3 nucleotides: TGCGCCAGCAGCCAAGAGGGGGTGGGTCCCAAAAACATTCAGTACTTC.

The chain's CDR3 is CASRSRGVEQFF. The DNA of the CDR3 is TGTGCCAGCAGGTCCAGGGGTGTCGAGCAGTTCTTC. V usage is TRBV2 and J usage is TRBJ2-1; D may be TRBD1 (6 bases). This CDR3 contains 12 residues. The germline gives CDR1 SNHLY, CDR2 FYNNEI. Trimming shortened V by 6 bases and J by 10 bases, and 13 bases separated the two germline ends.

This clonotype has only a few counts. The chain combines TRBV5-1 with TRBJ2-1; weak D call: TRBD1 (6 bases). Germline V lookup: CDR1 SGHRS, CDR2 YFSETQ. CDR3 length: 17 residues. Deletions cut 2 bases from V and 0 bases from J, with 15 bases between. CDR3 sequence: CASSFFSGQSSYNEQFF. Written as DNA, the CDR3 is TGCGCCAGCAGCTTTTTCAGCGGACAGAGCTCCTACAATGAGCAGTTCTTC.